This TCR beta chain was documented in a study of cytomegalovirus exposure and HLA in healthy donors. Study results and caveats: In a later analysis, HLA-C alleles had the fewest associated TCRs, DRB1 alleles the most. A later analysis linked a missense DCLRE1C variant to TCR beta V- and J-gene trimming. Overall, approximately 180 TCR beta chains were annotated as cytomegalovirus-associated.

A note on this clone: What it binds is not known. One junction end does not reproduce the germline sequence, and a read error may be involved.

This CDR3 region has 15 residues. CDR1 is SNHLY, CDR2 FYNNEI, per germline. The PCR ran on 60 Vbeta and 13 Jbeta primers. Assay: immunoSEQ multiplex PCR; the TCRdb copy retains only in-frame clones and omits some. There are fewer than 150,000 clones in the sample; 80% occur only once, and under 7.5% lies in the top ten. The sequencing input was PBMCs. The clonotype comes from a man aged 40-55 years in good health and CMV-seropositive. The chain recombines TRBV2 with TRBJ2-5; TRBD2 aligns across 16 bases. The CDR3 nucleotides read TGTGCCAGCAGGACAGACGGGACTAGCGGGGGGGCCTGGGACTTC. It translates to CASRTDGTSGGAWDF. The full variable domain, completed using reference TRBV2 and TRBJ2-5, is EPEVTQTPSHQVTQMGQEVILRCVPISNHLYFYWYRQILGQKVEFLVSFYNNEISEKSEIFDDQFSVERPDGSNFTLKIRSTKLEDSAMYFCASRTDGTSGGAWDFGPGTRLLVL.